This T cell receptor (beta chain) was observed in a study of T cells expressing NK-cell markers. Across the whole study: Beta-chain profiling covered CD3+CD56+NKG2C+, CD3+CD56+NKG2C- and CD3+CD56-NKG2C+ sorted subsets.

About this clonotype: Its antigen is not known.

The cDNA for TCR beta came from 5'RACE template switching with UMIs. TCRdb reanalyzed the 5' RACE reads, giving one entry per CDR3 protein sequence and no DNA. Recorded for this sample: over 200,000 distinct CDR3 sequences. This CDR3 comprises 15 residues. Germline CDR1 reads SGDLS; CDR2 reads YYNGEE. Study-level points and caveats: Dominance of the CD3+CD56-NKG2C+ fraction by these clonotypes also held in several donors. About 6 donors had dominant NKG2C+ clonotypes that comprised about 1.0-7.5% of their CD8+ T cells.

The specimen sequenced was blood T cells: a sorted CD56 or NKG2C T cell subset, CD4+ or CD8+ T cells, or bulk PBMC T cells (not recorded which). The chain is built from TRBV9 and TRBJ2-2; TCRdb's D gene call, TRBD1, goes unchecked for lack of DNA. The receptor comes from a man between 18 and 35 years old in good health. The CDR3 loop is CASSVGGQNTGELFF.